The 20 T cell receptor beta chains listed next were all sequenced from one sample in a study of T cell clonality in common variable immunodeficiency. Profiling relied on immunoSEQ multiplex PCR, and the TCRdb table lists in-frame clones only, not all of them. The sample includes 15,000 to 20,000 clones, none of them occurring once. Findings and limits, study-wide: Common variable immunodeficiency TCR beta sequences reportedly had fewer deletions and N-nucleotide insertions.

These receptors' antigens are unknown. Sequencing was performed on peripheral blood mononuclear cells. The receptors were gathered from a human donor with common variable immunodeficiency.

Partial CDR3 DNA: TGTGCCAGTAGCGAGCGGGGCTTATCTTGGCAGGGAGAGACC. Protein sequence: CASSERGLSWQGET. The complete CDR3 protein is CASSERGLSWQGETQYF. The gene calls are TRBV19 and TRBJ2-5; TRBD2 agrees at 7 bases. Read sequence stops 3 residues before the CDR3 end, and the germline J gene provides the missing end. Germline V lookup: CDR1 LNHDA, CDR2 SQIVND (reference sequence). The CDR3 is made up of 17 amino acids. V shed 6 bases and J 4 bases; nucleotides not matched to a gene: 17.

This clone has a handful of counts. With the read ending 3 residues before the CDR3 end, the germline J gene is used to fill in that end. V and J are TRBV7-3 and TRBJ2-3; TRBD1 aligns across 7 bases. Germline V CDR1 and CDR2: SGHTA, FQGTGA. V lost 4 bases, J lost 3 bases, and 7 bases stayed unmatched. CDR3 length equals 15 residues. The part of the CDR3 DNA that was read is TGTGCCAGCAGCTCCCAGACAGGGTGGACAGATACG. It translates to CASSSQTGWTDT. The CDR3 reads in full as CASSSQTGWTDTQYF.

The CDR3 loop is CASSIRREKLFF. Partial CDR3 DNA: TGTGCCAGCAGTATCCGCCGGGAAAAA. This chain uses TRBV6-2 or TRBV6-3 with TRBJ1-4; the D is unclear. The read finishes 3 residues shy of the CDR3 end, and the germline J gene is used to complete it. CDR3 length equals 12 residues. V lost 5 bases to trimming and J lost 8 bases, with 9 bases between them. Germline loops: CDR1 MNHEY, CDR2 SVGEGT.

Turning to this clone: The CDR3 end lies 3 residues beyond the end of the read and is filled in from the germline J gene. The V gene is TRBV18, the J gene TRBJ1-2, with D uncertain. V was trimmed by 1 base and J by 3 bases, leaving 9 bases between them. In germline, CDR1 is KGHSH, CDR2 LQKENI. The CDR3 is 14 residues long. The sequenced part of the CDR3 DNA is TGTGCCAGCTCACCACTCCCTCAGGACTATGGC. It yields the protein CASSPLPQDYG. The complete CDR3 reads CASSPLPQDYGYTF.

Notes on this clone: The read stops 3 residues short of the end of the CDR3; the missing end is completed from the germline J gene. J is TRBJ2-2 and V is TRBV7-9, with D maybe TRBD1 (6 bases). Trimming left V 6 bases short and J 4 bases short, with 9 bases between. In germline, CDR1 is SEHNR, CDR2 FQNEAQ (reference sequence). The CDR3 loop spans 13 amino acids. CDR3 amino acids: CASRGRGTGELFF. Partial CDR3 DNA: TGTGCCAGCAGGGGCAGGGGCACCGGGGAG.

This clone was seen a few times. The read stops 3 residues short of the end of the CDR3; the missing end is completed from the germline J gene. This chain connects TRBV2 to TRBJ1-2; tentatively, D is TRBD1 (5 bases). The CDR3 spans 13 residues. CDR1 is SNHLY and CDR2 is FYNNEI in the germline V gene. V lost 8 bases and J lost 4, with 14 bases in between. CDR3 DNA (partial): TGTGCCAGCGGATGCGGGGCCCCCTATGGC. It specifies CASGCGAPYG. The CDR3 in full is CASGCGAPYGYTF. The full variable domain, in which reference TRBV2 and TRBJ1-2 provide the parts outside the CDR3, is EPEVTQTPSHQVTQMGQEVILRCVPISNHLYFYWYRQILGQKVEFLVSFYNNEISEKSEIFDDQFSVERPDGSNFTLKIRSTKLEDSAMYFCASGCGAPYGYTFGSGTRLTVV.

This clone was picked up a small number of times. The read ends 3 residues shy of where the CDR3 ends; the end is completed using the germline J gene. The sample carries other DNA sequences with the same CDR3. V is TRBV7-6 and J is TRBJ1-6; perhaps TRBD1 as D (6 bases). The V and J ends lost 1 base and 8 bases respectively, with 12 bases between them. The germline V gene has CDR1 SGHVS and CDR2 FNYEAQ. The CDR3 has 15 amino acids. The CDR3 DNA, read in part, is TGTGCCAGCAGCTTAGGTGACGCAGGGGATTCACCC. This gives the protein CASSLGDAGDSP. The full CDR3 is CASSLGDAGDSPLHF. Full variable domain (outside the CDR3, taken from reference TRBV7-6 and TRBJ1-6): GAGVSQSPRYKVTKRGQDVALRCDPISGHVSLYWYRQALGQGPEFLTYFNYEAQQDKSGLPNDRFSAERPEGSISTLTIQRTEQRDSAMYRCASSLGDAGDSPLHFGNGTRLTVT.

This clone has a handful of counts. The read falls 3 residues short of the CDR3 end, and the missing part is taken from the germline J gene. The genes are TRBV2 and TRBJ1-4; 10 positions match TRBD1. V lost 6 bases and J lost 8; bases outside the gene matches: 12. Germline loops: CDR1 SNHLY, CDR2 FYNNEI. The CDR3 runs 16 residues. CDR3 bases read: TGTGCCAGCAGGGGAGAACGGGACAGGGGATGGGAAAAA. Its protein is CASRGERDRGWEK. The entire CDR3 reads CASRGERDRGWEKLFF.

CDR3 protein: CASFRDRGNTGELFF. The part of the CDR3 DNA that was read is TGTGCCAGTTTCCGGGACAGGGGGAACACCGGGGAG. The chain recombines TRBV2 with TRBJ2-2; 10 bases map to TRBD1. The observed sequence ends 3 residues before the CDR3 terminus, with the missing tail filled in from the germline J gene. In germline, CDR1 is SNHLY, CDR2 FYNNEI. The CDR3 runs 15 residues. The V gene end was trimmed by 9 bases and the J gene end by 1 base; junction bases not matched to a gene: 5.

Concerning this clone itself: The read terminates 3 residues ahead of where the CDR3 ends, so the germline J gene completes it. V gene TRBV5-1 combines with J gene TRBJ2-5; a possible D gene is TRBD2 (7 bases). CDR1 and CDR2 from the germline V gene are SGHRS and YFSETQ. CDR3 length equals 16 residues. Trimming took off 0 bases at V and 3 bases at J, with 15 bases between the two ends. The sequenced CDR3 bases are TGCGCCAGCAGCTTGGTTGTGGGGGGGCGGAAAGAGACC. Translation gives CASSLVVGGRKET. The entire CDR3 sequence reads CASSLVVGGRKETQYF. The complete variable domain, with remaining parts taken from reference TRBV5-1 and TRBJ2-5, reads KAGVTQTPRYLIKTRGQQVTLSCSPISGHRSVSWYQQTPGQGLQFLFEYFSETQRNKGNFPGRFSGRQFSNSRSEMNVSTLELGDSALYLCASSLVVGGRKETQYFGPGTRLLVL.

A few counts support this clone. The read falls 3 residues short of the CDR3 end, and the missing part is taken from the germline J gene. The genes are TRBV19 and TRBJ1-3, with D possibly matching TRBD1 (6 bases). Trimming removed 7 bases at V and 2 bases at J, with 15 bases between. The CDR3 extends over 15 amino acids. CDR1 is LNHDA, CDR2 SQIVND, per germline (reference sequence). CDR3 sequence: CASTPNRVTGNTIYF. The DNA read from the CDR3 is TGTGCCAGTACCCCAAACAGGGTGACTGGAAACACC. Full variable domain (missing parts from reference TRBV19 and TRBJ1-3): DGGITQSPKYLFRKEGQNVTLSCEQNLNHDAMYWYRQDPGQGLRLIYYSQIVNDFQKGDIAEGYSVSREKKESFPLTVTSAQKNPTAFYLCASTPNRVTGNTIYFGEGSWLTVV.

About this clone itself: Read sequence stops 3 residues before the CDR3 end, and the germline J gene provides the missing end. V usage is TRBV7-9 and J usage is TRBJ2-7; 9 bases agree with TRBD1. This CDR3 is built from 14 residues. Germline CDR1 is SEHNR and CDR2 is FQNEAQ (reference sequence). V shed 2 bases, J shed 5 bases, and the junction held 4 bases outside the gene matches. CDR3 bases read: TGTGCCAGCAGCTTAACAGGGGGCAAGAACGAG. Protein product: CASSLTGGKNE. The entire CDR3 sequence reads CASSLTGGKNEQYF.

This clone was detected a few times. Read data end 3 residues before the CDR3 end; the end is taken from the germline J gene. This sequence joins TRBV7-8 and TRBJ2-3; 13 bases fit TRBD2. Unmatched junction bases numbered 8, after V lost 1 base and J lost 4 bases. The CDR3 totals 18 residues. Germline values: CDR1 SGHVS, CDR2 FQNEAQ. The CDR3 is CASSLVLRTSGSPDTQYF. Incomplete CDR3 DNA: TGTGCCAGCAGCTTAGTTTTGAGGACTAGCGGGAGTCCAGATACG.

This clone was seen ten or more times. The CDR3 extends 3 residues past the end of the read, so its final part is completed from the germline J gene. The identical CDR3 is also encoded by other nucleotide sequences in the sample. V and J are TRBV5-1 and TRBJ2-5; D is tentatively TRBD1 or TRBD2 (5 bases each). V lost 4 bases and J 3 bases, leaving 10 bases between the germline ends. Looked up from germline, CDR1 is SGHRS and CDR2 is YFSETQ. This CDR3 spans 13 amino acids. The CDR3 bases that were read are TGCGCCAGCAGCCCCCAGGGAGAAGAGACC. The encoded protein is CASSPQGEET. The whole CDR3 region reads CASSPQGEETQYF.

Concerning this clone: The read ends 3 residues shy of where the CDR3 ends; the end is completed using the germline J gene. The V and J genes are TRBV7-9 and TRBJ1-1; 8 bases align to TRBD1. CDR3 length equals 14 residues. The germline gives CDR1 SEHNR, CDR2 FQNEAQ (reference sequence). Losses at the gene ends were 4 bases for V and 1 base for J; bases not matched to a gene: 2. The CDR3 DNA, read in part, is TGTGCCAGCAGCTCAGGGACAGGGAACACTGAA. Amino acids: CASSSGTGNTE. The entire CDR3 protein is CASSSGTGNTEAFF.

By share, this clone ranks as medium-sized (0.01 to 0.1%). The sequenced part of the CDR3 DNA is TGTGCCAGCAGCCCAGCCAATAGGGGGAACACTGAA. Protein product: CASSPANRGNTE. The whole CDR3 reads CASSPANRGNTEAFF. The chain is built from TRBV7-2 and TRBJ1-1, with D perhaps matching TRBD1 (5 bases). The read ends 3 residues shy of where the CDR3 ends; the end is completed using the germline J gene. V lost 5 bases to trimming and J lost 1 base, with 14 bases between them. The CDR3 is 15 residues long. Germline CDR1 reads SGHTA; CDR2 reads FQGNSA.

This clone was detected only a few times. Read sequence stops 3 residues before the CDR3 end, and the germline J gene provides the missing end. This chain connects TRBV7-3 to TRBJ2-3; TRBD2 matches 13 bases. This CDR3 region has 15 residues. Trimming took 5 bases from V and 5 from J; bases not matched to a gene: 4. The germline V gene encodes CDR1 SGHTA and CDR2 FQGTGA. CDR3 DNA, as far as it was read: TGTGCCAGCAGCCGACTAGCGGGAGGTGGAGATACG. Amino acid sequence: CASSRLAGGGDT. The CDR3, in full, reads CASSRLAGGGDTQYF.

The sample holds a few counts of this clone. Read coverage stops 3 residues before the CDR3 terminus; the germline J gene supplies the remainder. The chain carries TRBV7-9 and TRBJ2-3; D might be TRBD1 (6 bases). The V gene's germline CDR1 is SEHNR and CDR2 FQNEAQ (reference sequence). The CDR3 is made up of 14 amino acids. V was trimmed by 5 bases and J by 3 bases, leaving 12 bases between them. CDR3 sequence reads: CASSRQEETDTQYF. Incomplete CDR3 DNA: TGTGCCAGCAGCCGACAGGAGGAAACAGATACG.

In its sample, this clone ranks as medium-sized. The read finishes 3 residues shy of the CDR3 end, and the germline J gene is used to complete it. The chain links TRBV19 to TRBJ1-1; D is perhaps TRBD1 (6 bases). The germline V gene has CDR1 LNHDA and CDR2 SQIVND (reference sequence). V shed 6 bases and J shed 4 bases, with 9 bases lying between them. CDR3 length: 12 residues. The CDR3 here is CASRQGGTEAFF. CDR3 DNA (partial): TGTGCCAGTAGACAGGGCGGCACTGAA.

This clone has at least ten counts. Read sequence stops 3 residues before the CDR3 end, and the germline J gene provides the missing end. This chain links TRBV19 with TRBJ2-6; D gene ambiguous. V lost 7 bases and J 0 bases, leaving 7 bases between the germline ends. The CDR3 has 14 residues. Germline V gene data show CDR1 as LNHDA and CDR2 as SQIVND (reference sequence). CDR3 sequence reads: CASIGRSGANVLTF. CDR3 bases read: TGTGCCAGTATCGGTCGCTCTGGGGCCAACGTC.